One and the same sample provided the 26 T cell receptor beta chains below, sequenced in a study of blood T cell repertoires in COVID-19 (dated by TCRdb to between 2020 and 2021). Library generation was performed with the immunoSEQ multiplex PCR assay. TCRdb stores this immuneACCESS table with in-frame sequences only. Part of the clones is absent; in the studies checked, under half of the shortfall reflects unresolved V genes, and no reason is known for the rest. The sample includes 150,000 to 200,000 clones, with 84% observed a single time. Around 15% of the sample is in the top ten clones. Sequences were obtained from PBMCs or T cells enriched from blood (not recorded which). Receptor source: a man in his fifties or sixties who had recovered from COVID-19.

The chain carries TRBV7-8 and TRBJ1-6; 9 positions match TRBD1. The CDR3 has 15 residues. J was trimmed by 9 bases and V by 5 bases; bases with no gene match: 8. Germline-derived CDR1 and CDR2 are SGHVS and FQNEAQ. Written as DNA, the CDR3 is TGTGCCAGCAGCCCCCGGACAGGGGTAGGTTCACCCCTCCACTTT. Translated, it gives CASSPRTGVGSPLHF.

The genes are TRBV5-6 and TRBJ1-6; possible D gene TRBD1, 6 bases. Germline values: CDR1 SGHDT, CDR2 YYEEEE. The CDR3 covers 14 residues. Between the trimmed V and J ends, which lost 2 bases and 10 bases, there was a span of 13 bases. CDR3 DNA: TGTGCCAGCAGCTTTGGAACAGGGAGATCACCCCTCCACTTT. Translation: CASSFGTGRSPLHF.

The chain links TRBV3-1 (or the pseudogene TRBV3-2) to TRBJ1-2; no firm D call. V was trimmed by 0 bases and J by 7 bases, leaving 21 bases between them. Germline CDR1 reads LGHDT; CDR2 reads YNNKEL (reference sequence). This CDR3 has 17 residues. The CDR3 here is CASSQDWTPKGWRGYTF. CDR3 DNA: TGTGCCAGCAGCCAAGATTGGACTCCGAAAGGTTGGCGTGGCTACACCTTC.

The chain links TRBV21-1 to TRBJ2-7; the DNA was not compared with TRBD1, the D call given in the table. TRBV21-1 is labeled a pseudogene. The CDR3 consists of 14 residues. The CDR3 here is CASSRDSYPYEQYF. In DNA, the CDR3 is TGTGCCAGCAGCAGGGACAGCTACCCCTACGAGCAGTACTTC.

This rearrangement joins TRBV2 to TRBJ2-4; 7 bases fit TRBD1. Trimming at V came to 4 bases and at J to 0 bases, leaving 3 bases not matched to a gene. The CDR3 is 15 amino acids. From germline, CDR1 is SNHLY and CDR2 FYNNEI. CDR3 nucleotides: TGTGCCAGCAGTGGACAGGGAGTAGCCAAAAACATTCAGTACTTC. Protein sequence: CASSGQGVAKNIQYF.

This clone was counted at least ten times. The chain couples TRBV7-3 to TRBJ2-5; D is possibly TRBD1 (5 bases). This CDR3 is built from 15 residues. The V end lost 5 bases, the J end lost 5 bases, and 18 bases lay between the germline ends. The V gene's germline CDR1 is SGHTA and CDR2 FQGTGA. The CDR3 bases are TGTGCCAGCAGCCCCCTGGGGCAGGGTGGGGAGACCCAGTACTTC. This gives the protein CASSPLGQGGETQYF.

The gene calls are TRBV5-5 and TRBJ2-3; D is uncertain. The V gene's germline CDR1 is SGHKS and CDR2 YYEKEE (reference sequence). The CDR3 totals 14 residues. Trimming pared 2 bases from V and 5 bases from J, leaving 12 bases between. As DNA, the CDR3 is TGTGCCAGCAGCTTTGCCAGTCTAGGAGATACGCAGTATTTT. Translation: CASSFASLGDTQYF. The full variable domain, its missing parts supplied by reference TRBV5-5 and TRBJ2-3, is DAGVTQSPTHLIKTRGQQVTLRCSPISGHKSVSWYQQVLGQGPQFIFQYYEKEERGRGNFPDRFSARQFPNYSSELNVNALLLGDSALYLCASSFASLGDTQYFGPGTRLTVL.

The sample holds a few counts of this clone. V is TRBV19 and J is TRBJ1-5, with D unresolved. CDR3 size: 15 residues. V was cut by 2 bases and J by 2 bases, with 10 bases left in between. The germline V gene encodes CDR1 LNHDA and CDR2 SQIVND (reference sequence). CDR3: CASSIIPGGNQPQHF. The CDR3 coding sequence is TGTGCCAGTAGTATAATCCCGGGTGGCAATCAGCCCCAGCATTTT.

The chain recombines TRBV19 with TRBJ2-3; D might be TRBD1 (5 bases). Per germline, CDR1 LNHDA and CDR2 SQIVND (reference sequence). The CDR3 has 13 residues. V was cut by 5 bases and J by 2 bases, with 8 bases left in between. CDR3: CASSRQLTDTQYF. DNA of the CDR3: TGTGCCAGTAGTCGACAGCTCACAGATACGCAGTATTTT.

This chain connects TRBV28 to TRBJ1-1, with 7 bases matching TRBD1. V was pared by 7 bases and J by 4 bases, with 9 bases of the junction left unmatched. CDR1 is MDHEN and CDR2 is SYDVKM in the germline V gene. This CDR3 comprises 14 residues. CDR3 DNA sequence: TGTGCCAGCAAGGTGGTTCAGGGGGGCACTGAAGCTTTCTTT. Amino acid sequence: CASKVVQGGTEAFF.

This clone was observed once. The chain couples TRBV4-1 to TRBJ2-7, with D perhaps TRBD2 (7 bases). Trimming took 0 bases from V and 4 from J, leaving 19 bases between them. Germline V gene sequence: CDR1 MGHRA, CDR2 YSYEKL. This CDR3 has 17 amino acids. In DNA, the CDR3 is TGCGCCAGCAGCCAAGAAACCCTAGGCGGGGGCCCTTACGAGCAGTACTTC. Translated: CASSQETLGGGPYEQYF.

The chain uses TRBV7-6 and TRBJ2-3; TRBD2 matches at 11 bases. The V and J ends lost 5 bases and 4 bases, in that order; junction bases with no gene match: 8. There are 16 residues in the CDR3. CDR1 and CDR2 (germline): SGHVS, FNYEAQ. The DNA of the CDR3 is TGTGCCAGCAGCAGTGATAGCGGGGGGGCCGCAGATACGCAGTATTTT. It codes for CASSSDSGGAADTQYF. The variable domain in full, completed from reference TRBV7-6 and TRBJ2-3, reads GAGVSQSPRYKVTKRGQDVALRCDPISGHVSLYWYRQALGQGPEFLTYFNYEAQQDKSGLPNDRFSAERPEGSISTLTIQRTEQRDSAMYRCASSSDSGGAADTQYFGPGTRLTVL.

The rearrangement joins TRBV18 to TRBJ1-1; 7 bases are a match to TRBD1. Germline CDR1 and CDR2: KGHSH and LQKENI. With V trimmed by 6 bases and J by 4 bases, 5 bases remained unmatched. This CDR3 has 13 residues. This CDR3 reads CASSVGDSTEAFF. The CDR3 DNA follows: TGTGCCAGCTCCGTAGGGGACAGCACTGAAGCTTTCTTT.

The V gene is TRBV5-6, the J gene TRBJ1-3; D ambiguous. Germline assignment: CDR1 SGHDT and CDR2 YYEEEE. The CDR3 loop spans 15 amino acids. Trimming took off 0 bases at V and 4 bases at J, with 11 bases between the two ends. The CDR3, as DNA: TGTGCCAGCAGCTTGGGTGTAACGGGAGGAAACACCATATATTTT. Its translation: CASSLGVTGGNTIYF. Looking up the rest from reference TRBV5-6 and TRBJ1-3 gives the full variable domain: DAGVTQSPTHLIKTRGQQVTLRCSPKSGHDTVSWYQQALGQGPQFIFQYYEEEERQRGNFPDRFSGHQFPNYSSELNVNALLLGDSALYLCASSLGVTGGNTIYFGEGSWLTVV.

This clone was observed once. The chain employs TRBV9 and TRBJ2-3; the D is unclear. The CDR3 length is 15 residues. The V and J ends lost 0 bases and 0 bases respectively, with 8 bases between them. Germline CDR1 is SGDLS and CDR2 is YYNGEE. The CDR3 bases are TGTGCCAGCAGCGTAGGGCCACAAAGCACAGATACGCAGTATTTT. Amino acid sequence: CASSVGPQSTDTQYF.

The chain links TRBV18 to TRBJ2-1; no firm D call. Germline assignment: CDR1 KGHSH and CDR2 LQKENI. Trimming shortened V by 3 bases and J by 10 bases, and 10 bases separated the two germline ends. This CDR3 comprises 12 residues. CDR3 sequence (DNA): TGTGCCAGCTCACCGGCGTCACTAGAGCAGTTCTTC. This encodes CASSPASLEQFF.

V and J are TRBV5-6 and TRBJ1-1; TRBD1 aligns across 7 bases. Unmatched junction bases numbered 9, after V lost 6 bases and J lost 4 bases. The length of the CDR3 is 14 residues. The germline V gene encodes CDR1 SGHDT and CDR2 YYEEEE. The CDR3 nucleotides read TGTGCCAGCATTCGACAGGGAACCGGCACTGAAGCTTTCTTT. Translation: CASIRQGTGTEAFF.

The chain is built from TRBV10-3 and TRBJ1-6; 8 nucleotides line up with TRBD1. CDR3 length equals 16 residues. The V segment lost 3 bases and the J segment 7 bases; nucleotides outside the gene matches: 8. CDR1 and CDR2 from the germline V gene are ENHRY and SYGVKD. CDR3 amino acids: CAISEGQGAVNSPLHF. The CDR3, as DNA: TGTGCCATCAGTGAAGGGCAGGGGGCCGTGAATTCACCCCTCCACTTT.

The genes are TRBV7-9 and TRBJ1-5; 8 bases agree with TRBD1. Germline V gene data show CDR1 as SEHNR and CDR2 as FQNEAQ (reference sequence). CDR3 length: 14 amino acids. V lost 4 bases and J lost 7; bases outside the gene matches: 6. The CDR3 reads CASSSTGEIQPQHF. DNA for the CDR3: TGTGCCAGCAGCTCGACAGGGGAGATCCAGCCCCAGCATTTT.

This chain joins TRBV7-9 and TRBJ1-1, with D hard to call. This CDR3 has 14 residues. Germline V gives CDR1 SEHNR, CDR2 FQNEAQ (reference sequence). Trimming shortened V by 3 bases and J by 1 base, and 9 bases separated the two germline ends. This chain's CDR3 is CASSLEPGNTEAFF. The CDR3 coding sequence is TGTGCCAGCAGCTTGGAACCAGGGAACACTGAAGCTTTCTTT.

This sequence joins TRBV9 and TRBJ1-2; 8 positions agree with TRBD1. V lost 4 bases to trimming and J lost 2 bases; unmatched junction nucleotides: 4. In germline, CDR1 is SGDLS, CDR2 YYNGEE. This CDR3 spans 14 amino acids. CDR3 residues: CASSPGQGNYGYTF. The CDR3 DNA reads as TGTGCCAGCAGCCCAGGACAGGGCAACTATGGCTACACCTTC.

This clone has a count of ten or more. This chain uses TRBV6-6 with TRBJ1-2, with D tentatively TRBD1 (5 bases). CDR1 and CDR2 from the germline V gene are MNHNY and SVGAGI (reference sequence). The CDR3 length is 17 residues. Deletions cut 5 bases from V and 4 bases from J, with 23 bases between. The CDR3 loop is CASSLTANLGLTYGYTF. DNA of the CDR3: TGTGCCAGCAGTCTGACAGCCAACTTGGGGCTAACCTATGGCTACACCTTC.

CDR3 sequence (DNA): TGTGCCAGCACCCAGTCGACAGGGAGGAATTCACCCCTCCACTTT. This encodes CASTQSTGRNSPLHF. The V gene is TRBV6-5, the J gene TRBJ1-6; 7 nucleotides align to TRBD1. This CDR3 contains 15 residues. Germline trimming cut 7 bases from V and 7 bases from J; bases unmatched to any gene: 10. Germline assignment: CDR1 MNHEY and CDR2 SVGAGI.

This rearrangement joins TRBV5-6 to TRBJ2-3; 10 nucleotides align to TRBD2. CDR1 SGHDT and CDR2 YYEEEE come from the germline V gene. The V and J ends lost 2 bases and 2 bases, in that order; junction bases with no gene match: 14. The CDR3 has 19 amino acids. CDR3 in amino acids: CASSLYFWTSGKDTDTQYF. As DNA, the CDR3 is TGTGCCAGCAGCTTATATTTCTGGACTAGCGGAAAGGACACAGATACGCAGTATTTT.

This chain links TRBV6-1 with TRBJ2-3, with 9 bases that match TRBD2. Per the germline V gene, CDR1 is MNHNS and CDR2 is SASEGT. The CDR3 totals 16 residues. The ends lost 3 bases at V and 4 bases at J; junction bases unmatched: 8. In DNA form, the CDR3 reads TGTGCCAGCAGTGATGTAGCGGGGGCGACCGCAGATACGCAGTATTTT. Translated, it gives CASSDVAGATADTQYF.

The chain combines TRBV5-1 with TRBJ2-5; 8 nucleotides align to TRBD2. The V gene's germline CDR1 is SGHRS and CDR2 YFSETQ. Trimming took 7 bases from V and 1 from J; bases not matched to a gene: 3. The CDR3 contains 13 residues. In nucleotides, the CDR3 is TGCGCCAGCGGGGCGGGGGGCCAAGAGACCCAGTACTTC. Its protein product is CASGAGGQETQYF.